This is a list of T cell receptor beta chains from one sample in a study of CD8 T cells in Susac syndrome. MiXCR, applied by TCRdb to the immunoSEQ multiplex PCR reads, yields one record per CDR3 protein. This repertoire shows under 200,000 distinct CDR3 sequences, about 91% found once; its top ten account for approximately 0.086%. Material: CD4+ T cells from PBMCs. These receptors were obtained from a human donor with Susac syndrome. The CDR3 runs from the conserved cysteine through the conserved F or W. A D gene is named only where the DNA matches it firmly. Expanded clones are given a class, and other clones once, few, many or no size at all.

TRBD2,TRBJ2-3,TRBV4-2,.,TGTGCCAGCAGCCAAGAAACTAGCGGGTCCACAGATACGCAGTATTTT,CASSQETSGSTDTQYF
TRBD1,TRBJ1-1,TRBV7-6,once,TGTGCCAGCAGCCCGATGGGACAGTCCTCTGAAGCTTTCTTT,CASSPMGQSSEAFF
.,TRBJ2-1,TRBV19,.,TGTGCCAGTAGTACTATGGACAGCAACAATGAGCAGTTCTTC,CASSTMDSNNEQFF
TRBD1,TRBJ2-7,TRBV5-4,.,TGTGCCAGCAGTAGGACAGGCTACGAGCAGTACTTC,CASSRTGYEQYF
TRBD2,TRBJ2-7,TRBV7-9,.,TGTGCCAGCAGCTTAGAGGACTACCGACTAGCGGGAGGGAAGGAGCAGTACTTC,CASSLEDYRLAGGKEQYF
.,TRBJ2-7,TRBV14,.,TGTGCCAGCAGCCAAGTGTCGAGGACGGTCTACGAGCAGTACTTC,CASSQVSRTVYEQYF
.,TRBJ1-5,TRBV7-2,.,TGTGCCAGCAGCTTAACAGCGGTGTTCAGGGGCAGCTATCAGCCCCAGCATTTT,CASSLTAVFRGSYQPQHF
.,TRBJ2-3,TRBV2,.,TGTGCCAGCAGTGCCTTGACAGACACAGATACGCAGTATTTT,CASSALTDTDTQYF
.,TRBJ1-2,TRBV3-1,.,TGTGCCAGCAGCCAAGTGGCTCAGCTCTATGGCTACACCTTC,CASSQVAQLYGYTF
TRBD1,TRBJ2-2,TRBV24-1,.,TGTGCCACCAGTGACCCACGACAGGGCGACACCGGGGAGCTGTTTTTT,CATSDPRQGDTGELFF
.,TRBJ1-4,TRBV7-9,.,TGTGCCAGCAGCTTAGTGAAAGCCCAGACGGATGAAAAACTGTTTTTT,CASSLVKAQTDEKLFF
.,TRBJ2-5,TRBV29-1,.,TGCAGCGTTGTTGTAGCAAACCAAGAGACCCAGTACTTC,CSVVVANQETQYF
.,TRBJ2-6,TRBV12-5,.,TGTGCTAGTGGTTTGGTTTCTGGGGCCAACGTCCTGACTTTC,CASGLVSGANVLTF
TRBD2,TRBJ2-2,TRBV7-9,.,TGTGCCAGCACCTCGACACGGGGGGGATTGGGAGCCACCGGGGAGCTGTTTTTT,CASTSTRGGLGATGELFF
TRBD2,TRBJ2-1,TRBV10-2,.,TGCGCCAGCTCAGCGGGAGCTGAGGCCAATGAGCAGTTCTTC,CASSAGAEANEQFF